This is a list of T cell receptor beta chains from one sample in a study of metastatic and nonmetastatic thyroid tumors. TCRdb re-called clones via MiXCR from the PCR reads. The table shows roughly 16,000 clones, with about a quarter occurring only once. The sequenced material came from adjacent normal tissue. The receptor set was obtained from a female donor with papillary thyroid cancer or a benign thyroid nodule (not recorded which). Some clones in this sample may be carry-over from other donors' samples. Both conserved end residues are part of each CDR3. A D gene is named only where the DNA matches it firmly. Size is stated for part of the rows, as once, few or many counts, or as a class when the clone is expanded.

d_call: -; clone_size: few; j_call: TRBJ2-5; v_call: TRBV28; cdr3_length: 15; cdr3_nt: TGTGCCAGCAGTTCGGACCGGGACTTCCAAGAGACCCAGTACTTC; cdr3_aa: CASSSDRDFQETQYF
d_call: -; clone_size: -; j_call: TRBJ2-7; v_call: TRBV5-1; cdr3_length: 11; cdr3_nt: TGCGCCAGCAGCTCCAGCTACGAGCAGTACTTC; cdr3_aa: CASSSSYEQYF
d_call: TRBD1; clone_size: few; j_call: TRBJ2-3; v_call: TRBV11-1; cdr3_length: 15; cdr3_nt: TGTGCCAGCAGCTTGACAGGGGTTCCCACAGATACGCAGTATTTT; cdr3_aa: CASSLTGVPTDTQYF
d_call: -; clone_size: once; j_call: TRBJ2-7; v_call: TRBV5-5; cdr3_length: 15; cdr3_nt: TGTGCCAGCACCATAGGGGGGCAGGGAGCATCCGAGCAGTACTTC; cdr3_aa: CASTIGGQGASEQYF
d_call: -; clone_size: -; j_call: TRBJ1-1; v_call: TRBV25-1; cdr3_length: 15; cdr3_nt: TGTGCCAGCGGTTCCCCCAGGGTCCTGGGGGGAAGAGCTTTCTTT; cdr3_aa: CASGSPRVLGGRAFF
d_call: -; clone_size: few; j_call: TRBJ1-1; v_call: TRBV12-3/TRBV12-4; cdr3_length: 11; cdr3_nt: TGTGCCAGCAGTTATGCCCGAGTGACTTTCTTT; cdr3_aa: CASSYARVTFF
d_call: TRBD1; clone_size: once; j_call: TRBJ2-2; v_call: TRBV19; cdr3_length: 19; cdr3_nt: TGTGCCAGTAGTATAGATCTTGGACAGGGGGCCGGGTACACCTGGGAGCTGTTTTTT; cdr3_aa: CASSIDLGQGAGYTWELFF
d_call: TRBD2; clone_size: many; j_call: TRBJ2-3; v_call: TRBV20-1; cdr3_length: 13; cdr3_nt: TGCGCTTCAAGCGGGAGTATCTCAGATACGCAGTATTTT; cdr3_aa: CASSGSISDTQYF
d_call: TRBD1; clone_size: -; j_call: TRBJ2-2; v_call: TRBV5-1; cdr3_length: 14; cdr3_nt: TGCGCCAGCAGCTTCCGGGACAGGGAACGGGAGCTGTTTTTT; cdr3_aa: CASSFRDRERELFF
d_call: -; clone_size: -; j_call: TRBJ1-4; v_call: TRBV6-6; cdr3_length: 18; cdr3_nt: TGTGCCAGCAGTTACAAGATCCCTAGTCAGGTCGGGAATGAAAAACTGTTTTTT; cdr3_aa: CASSYKIPSQVGNEKLFF
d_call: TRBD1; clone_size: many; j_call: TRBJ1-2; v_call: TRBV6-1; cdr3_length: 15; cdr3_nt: TGTGCCAGCAGACCGACCCAGGGGGCGCGGGGTGGCTACACCTTC; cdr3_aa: CASRPTQGARGGYTF
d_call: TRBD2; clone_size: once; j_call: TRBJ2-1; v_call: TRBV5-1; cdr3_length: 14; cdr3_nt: TGCGCCAGCAGAGCGGGAGGGCCTTACAATGAGCAGTTCTTC; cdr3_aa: CASRAGGPYNEQFF
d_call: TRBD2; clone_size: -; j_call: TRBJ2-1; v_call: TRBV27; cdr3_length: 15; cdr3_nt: TGTGCCAGCGGGGGGGCGGGAGGGCTAAGGGATGAGCAGTTCTTC; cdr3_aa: CASGGAGGLRDEQFF
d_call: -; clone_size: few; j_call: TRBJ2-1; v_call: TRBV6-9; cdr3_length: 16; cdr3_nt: TGTGCCAGCAGTTACGGGCGGTCTAGCGTCTACAATGAGCAGTTCTTC; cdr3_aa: CASSYGRSSVYNEQFF
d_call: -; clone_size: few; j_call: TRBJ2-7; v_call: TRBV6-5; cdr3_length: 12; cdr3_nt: TGTGCCAGCAGTTACTCGGGGGATGAGCAGTACTTC; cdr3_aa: CASSYSGDEQYF
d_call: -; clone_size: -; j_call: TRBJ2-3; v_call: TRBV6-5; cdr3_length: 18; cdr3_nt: TGTGCCAGCAGTTTCGGAATGGGGGACCAGAGCTTATCAGATACGCAGTATTTT; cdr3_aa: CASSFGMGDQSLSDTQYF
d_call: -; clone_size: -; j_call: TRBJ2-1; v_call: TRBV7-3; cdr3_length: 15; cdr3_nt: TGTGCCAGCAGCTTAACAGGAGGGAGACAGTATGAGCAGTTCTTC; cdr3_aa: CASSLTGGRQYEQFF
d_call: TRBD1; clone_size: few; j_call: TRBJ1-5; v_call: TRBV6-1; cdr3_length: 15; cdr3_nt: TGTGCCAGCAGTGAGGTTGAGGGGGCTGACCAGCCCCAGCATTTT; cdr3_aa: CASSEVEGADQPQHF
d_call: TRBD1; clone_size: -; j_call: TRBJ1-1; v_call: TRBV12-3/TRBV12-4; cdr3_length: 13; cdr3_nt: TGTGCCAGCAGGCCGACAGGGGGCACTGAAGCTTTCTTT; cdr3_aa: CASRPTGGTEAFF
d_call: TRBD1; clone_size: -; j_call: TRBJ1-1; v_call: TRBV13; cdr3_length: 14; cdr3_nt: TGTGCCAGCAGTTTGACAGGGAGCGACACTGAAGCTTTCTTT; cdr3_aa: CASSLTGSDTEAFF
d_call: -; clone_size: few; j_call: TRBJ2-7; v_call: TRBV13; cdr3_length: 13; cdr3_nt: TGTGCCAGCAGCTTCACGGACGGAGAGGGGCGGTCCTTC; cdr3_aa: CASSFTDGEGRSF
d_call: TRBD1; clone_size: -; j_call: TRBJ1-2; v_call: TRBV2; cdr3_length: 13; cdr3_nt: TGTGCCAGCAGTGAAGACAGGGGGCTTGGCTACACCTTC; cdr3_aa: CASSEDRGLGYTF
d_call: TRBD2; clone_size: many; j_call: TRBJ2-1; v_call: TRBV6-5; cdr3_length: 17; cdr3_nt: TGTGCCAGCAGTAGACTAGCGGGAGACTTGTCCTACAATGAGCAGTTCTTC; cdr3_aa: CASSRLAGDLSYNEQFF
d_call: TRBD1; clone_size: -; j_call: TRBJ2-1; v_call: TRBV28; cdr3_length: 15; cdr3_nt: TGTGCCAGCAGTCCCGGGACAGGGTCCTACAATGAGCAGTTCTTC; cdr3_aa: CASSPGTGSYNEQFF
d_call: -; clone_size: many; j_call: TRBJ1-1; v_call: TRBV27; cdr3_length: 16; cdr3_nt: TGTGCCAGCAGGGGAACAGGCGGCGGGATGAACACTGAAGCTTTCTTT; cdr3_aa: CASRGTGGGMNTEAFF
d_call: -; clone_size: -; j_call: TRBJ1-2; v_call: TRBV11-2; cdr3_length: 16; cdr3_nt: TGTGCCAGCAGCTTAAATGCGGGGGATGGCAACTATGGCTACACCTTC; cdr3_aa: CASSLNAGDGNYGYTF
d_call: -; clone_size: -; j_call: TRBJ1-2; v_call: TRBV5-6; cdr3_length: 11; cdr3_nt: TGTGCCAGCAGCTTGGTGTCTCGCTACACCTTC; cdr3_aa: CASSLVSRYTF
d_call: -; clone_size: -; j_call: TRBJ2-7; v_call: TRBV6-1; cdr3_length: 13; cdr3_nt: TGTGCCAGCAGTGCGGGTTTGGGCTACGAGCAGTACTTC; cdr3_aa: CASSAGLGYEQYF
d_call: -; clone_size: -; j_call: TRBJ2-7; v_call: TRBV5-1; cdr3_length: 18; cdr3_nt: TGCGCCAGCAGCCCAGGACGGGGGTCCGGGAAGGGCGGCTACGAGCAGTACTTC; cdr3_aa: CASSPGRGSGKGGYEQYF
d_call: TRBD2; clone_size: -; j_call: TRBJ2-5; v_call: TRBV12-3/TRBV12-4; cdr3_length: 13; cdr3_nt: TGTGCCAGCAGTCCACTAGCGGCGGAGACCCAGTACTTC; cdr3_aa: CASSPLAAETQYF
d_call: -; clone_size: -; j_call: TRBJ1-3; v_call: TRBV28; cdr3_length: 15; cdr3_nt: TGTGCCAGCAGTCTCGGGGAGGGCGGTGGAAACACCATATATTTT; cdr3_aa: CASSLGEGGGNTIYF
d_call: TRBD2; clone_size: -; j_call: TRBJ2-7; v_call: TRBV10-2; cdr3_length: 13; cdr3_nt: TGCGCCATCGGGCGGGAGGCCCATTACGAGCAGTACTTC; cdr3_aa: CAIGREAHYEQYF
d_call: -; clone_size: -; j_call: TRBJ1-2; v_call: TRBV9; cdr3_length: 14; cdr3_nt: TGTGCCAGCAGCCCTCGCGAAAGGGTGGCTGGCTACACCTTC; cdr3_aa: CASSPRERVAGYTF
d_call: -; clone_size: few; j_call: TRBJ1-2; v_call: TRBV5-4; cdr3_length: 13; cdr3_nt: TGTGCCAGCAGCTTGGACAGTAACTATGGCTACACCTTC; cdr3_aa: CASSLDSNYGYTF
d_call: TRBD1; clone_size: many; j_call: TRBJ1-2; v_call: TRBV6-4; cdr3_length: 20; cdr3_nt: TGTGCCAGCAGTGACCTACCCAACCGGGACAGGTTCTCCGGGTCATATGGCTACACCTTC; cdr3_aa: CASSDLPNRDRFSGSYGYTF
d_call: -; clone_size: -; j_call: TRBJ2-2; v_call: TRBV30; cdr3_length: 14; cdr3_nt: TGTGCCTGGAGGGCGGACTCAGGACCCGGGGAGCTGTTTTTT; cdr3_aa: CAWRADSGPGELFF
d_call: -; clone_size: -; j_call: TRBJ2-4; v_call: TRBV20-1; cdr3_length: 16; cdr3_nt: TGCAGTGCTAGACTTGACAGGATTGGGGCCAAAAACATTCAGTACTTC; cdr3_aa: CSARLDRIGAKNIQYF
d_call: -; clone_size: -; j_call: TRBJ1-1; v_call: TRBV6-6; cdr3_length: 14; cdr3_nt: TGTGCCAGCAGTTACGGGCCCCGGGGGACTGAAGCTTTCTTT; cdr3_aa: CASSYGPRGTEAFF
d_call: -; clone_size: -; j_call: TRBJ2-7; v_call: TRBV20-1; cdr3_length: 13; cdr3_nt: TGCAGTGCTATGGACCCCTTGACTGACGAGCAGTACTTC; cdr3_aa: CSAMDPLTDEQYF
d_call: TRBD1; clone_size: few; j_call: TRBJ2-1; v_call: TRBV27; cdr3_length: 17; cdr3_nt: TGTGCCAGCAGTTTACCGACAGGGGGCGCTGGCTACAATGAGCAGTTCTTC; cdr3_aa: CASSLPTGGAGYNEQFF
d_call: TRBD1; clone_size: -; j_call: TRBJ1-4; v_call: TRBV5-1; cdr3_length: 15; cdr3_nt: TGCGCCAGCAGCTTGGCCGGGACAGGGAATGAAAAACTGTTTTTT; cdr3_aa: CASSLAGTGNEKLFF
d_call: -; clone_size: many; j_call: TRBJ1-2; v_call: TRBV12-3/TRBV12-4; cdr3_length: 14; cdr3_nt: TGTGCCAGCAGTTTACAGGGAAAGGGGGGTGGCTACACCTTC; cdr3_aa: CASSLQGKGGGYTF
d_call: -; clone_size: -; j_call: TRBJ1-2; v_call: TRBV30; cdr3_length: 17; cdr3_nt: TGTGCCTGGTCTGTTTTAAGGTTGGGTCCGGCTAACTATGGCTACACCTTC; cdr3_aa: CAWSVLRLGPANYGYTF